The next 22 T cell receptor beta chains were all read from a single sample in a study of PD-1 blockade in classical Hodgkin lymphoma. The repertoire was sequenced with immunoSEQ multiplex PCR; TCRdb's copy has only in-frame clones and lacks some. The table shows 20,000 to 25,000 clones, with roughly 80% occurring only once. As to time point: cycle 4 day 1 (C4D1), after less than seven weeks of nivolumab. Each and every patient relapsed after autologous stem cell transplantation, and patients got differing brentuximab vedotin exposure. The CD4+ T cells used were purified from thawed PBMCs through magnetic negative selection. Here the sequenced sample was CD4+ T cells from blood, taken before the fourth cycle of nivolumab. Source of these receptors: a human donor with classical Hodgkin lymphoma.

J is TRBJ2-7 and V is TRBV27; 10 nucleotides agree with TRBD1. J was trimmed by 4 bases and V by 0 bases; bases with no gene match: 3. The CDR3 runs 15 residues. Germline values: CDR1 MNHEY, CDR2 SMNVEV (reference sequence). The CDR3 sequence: CASSLSSGQGYEQYF. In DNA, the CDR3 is TGTGCCAGCAGTTTATCATCGGGACAGGGGTACGAGCAGTACTTC.

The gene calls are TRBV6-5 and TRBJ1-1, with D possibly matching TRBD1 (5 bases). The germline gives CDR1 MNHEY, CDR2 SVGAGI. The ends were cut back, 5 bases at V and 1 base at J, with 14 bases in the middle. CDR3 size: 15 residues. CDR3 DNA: TGTGCCAGCAGTCTCGCTGGCAGGGCGAACACTGAAGCTTTCTTT. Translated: CASSLAGRANTEAFF.

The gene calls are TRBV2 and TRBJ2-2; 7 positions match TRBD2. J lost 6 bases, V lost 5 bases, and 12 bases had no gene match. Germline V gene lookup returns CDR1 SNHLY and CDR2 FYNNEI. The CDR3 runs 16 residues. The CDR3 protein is CASSPATSSGAGELFF. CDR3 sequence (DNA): TGTGCCAGCAGTCCTGCGACTAGCAGTGGCGCCGGGGAGCTGTTTTTT.

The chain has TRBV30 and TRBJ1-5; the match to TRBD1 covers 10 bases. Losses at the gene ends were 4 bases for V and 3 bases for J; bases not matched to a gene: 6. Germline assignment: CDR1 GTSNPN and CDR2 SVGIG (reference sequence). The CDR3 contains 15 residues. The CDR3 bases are TGTGCCTGGAACCCGGGACAGGGGTTCAATCAGCCCCAGCATTTT. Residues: CAWNPGQGFNQPQHF.

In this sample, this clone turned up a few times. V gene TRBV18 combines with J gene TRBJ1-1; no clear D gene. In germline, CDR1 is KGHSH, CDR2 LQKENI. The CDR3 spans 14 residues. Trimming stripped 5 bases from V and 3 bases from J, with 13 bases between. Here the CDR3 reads CASSTYTEDTEAFF. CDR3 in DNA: TGTGCCAGCTCAACGTACACAGAAGACACTGAAGCTTTCTTT.

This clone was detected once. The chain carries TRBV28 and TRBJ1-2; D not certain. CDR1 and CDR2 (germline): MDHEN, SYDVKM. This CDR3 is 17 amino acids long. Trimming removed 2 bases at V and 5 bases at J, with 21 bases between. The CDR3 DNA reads TGTGCCAGCAGTTTAGCCCATCTCGCCACCGGGATTTATGGCTACACCTTC. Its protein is CASSLAHLATGIYGYTF.

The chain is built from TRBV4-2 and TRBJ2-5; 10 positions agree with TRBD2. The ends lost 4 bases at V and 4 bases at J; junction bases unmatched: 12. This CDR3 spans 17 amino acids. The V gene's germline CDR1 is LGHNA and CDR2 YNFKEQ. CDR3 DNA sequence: TGTGCCAGCAGCCCACGGCTAGCGGGGGCCGGAGGAGAGACCCAGTACTTC. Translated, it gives CASSPRLAGAGGETQYF.

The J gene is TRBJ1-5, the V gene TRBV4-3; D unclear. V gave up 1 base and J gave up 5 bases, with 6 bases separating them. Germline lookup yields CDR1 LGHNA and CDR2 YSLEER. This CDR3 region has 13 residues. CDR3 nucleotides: TGCGCCAGCAGCCAAGCTTTGGATCAGCCCCAGCATTTT. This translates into CASSQALDQPQHF.

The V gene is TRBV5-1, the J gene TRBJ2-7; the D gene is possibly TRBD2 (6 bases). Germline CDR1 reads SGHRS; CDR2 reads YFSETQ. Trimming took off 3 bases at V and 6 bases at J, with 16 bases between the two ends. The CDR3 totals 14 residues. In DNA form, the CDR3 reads TGCGCCAGCAGCTGGGACCCGGGACTCCGCGAGCAGTACTTC. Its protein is CASSWDPGLREQYF.

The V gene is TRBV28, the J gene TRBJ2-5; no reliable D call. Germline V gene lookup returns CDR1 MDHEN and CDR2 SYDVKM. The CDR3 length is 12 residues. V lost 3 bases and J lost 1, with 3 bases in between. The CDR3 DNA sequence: TGTGCCAGCAGTTTGTTCCAAGAGACCCAGTACTTC. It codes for CASSLFQETQYF. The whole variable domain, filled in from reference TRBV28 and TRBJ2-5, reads DVKVTQSSRYLVKRTGEKVFLECVQDMDHENMFWYRQDPGLGLRLIYFSYDVKMKEKGDIPEGYSVSREKKERFSLILESASTNQTSMYLCASSLFQETQYFGPGTRLLVL.

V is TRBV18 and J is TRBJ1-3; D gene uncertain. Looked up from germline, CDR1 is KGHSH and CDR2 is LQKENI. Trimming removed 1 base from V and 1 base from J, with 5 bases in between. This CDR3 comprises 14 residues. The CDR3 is CASSPRSSGNTIYF. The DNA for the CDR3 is TGTGCCAGCTCACCACGGTCTTCTGGAAACACCATATATTTT.

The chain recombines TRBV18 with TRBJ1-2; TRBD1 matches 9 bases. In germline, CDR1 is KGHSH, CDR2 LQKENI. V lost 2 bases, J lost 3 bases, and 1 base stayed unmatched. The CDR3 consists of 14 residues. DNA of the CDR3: TGTGCCAGCTCACCAAGGACAGGGGACTATGGCTACACCTTC. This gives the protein CASSPRTGDYGYTF.

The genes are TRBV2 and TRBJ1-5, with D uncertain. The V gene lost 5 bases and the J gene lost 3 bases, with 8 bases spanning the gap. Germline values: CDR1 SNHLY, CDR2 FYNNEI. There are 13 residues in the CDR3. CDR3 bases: TGTGCCAGCAGTTTCACCGCCAATCAGCCCCAGCATTTT. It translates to CASSFTANQPQHF.

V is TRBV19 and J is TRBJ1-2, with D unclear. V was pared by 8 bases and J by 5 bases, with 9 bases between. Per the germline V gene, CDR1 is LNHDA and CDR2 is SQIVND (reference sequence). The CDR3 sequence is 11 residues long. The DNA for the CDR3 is TGTGCCAGTCTAGACGTTTATGGCTACACCTTC. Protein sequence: CASLDVYGYTF.

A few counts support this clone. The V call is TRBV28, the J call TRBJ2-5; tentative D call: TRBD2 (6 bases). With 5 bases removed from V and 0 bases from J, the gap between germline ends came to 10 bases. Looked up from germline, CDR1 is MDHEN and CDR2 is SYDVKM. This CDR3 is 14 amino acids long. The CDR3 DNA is TGTGCCAGCAGTCGAGCGGGTAACCAAGAGACCCAGTACTTC. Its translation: CASSRAGNQETQYF.

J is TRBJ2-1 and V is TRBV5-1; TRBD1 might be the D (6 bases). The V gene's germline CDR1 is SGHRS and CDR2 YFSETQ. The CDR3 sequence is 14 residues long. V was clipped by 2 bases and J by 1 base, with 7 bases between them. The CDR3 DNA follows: TGCGCCAGCAGCTTTGGACAGTCCTACAATGAGCAGTTCTTC. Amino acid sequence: CASSFGQSYNEQFF.

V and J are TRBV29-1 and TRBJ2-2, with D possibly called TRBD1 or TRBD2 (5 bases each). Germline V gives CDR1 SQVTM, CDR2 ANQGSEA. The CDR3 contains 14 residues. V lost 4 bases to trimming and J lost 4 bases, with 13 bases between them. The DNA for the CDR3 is TGCAGCGTTGGTCCATCGGGGCGCACCGGGGAGCTGTTTTTT. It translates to CSVGPSGRTGELFF.

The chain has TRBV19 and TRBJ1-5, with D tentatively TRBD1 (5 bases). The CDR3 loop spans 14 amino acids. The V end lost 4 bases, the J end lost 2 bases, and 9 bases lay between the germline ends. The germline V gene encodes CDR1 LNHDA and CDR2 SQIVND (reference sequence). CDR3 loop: CASSTQGGNQPQHF. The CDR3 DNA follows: TGTGCCAGTAGTACGCAGGGCGGCAATCAGCCCCAGCATTTT.

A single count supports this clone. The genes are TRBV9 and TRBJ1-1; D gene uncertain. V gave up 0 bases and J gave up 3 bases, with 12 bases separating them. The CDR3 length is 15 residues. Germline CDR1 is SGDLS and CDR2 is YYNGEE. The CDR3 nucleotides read TGTGCCAGCAGCGTAGTGGGCAGTGGGGACACTGAAGCTTTCTTT. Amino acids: CASSVVGSGDTEAFF. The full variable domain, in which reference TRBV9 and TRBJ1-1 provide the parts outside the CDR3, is DSGVTQTPKHLITATGQRVTLRCSPRSGDLSVYWYQQSLDQGLQFLIQYYNGEERAKGNILERFSAQQFPDLHSELNLSSLELGDSALYFCASSVVGSGDTEAFFGQGTRLTVV.

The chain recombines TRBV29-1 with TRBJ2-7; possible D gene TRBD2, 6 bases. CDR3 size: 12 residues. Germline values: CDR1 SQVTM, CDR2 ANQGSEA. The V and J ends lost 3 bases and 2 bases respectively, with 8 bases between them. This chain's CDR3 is CSVERGTYEQYF. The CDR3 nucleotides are TGCAGCGTTGAGCGGGGTACCTACGAGCAGTACTTC.

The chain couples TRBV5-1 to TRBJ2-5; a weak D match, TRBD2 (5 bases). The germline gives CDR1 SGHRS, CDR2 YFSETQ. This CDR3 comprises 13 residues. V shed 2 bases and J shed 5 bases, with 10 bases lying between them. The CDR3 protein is CASSFSGGETQYF. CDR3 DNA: TGCGCCAGCAGCTTCAGCGGCGGGGAGACCCAGTACTTC.

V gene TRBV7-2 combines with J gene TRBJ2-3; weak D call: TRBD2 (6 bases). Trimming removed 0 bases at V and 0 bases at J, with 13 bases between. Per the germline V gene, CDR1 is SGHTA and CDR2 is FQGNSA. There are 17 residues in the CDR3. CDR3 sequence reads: CASSLAGAGTSTDTQYF. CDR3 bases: TGTGCCAGCAGCTTAGCGGGAGCGGGCACTAGCACAGATACGCAGTATTTT.